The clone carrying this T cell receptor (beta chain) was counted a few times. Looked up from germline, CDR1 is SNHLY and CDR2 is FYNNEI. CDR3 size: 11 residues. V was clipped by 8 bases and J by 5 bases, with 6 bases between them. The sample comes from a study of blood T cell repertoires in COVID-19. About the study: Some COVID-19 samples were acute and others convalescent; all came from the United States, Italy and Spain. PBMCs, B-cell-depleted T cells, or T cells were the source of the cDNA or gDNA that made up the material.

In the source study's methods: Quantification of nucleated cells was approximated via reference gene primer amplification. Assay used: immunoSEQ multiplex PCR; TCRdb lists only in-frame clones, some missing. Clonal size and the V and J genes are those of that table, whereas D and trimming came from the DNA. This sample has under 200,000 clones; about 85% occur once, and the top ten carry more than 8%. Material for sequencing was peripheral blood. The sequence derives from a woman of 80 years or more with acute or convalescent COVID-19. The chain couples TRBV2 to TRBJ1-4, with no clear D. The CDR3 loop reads CASGRNEKLFF. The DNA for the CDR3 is TGTGCCAGCGGGCGAAATGAAAAACTGTTTTTT.